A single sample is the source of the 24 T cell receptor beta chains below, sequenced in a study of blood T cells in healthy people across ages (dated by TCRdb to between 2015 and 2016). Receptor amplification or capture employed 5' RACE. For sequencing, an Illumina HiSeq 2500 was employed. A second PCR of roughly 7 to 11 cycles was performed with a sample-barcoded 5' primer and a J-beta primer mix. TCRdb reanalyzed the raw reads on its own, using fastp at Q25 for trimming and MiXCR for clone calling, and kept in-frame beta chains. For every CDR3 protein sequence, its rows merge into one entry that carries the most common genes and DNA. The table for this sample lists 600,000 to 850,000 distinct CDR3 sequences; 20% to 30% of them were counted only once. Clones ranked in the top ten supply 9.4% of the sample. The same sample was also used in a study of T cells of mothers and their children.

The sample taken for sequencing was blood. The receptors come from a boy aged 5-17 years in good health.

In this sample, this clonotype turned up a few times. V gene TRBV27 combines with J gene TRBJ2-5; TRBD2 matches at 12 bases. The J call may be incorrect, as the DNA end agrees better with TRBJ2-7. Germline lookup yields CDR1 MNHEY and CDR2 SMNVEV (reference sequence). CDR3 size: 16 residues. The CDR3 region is CASSLSRTSGIYEQYF. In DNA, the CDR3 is TGTGCCAGCAGTTTAAGTAGGACTAGCGGGATTTACGAGCAGTACTTC.

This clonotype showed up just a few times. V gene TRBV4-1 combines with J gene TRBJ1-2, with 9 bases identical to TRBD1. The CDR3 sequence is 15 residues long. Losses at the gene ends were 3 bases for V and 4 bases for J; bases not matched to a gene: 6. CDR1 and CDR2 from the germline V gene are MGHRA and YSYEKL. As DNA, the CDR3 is TGCGCCAGCAGCCAGGGACAGGGCGTGGGCTATGGCTACACCTTC. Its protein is CASSQGQGVGYGYTF.

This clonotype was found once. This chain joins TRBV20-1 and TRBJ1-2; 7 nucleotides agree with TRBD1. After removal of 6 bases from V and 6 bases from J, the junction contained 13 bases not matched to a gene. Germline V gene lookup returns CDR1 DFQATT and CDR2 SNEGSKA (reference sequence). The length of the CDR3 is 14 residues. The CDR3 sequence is CSAATLTGLDGYTF. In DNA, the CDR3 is TGCAGTGCCGCGACCTTGACAGGGCTCGATGGCTACACCTTC.

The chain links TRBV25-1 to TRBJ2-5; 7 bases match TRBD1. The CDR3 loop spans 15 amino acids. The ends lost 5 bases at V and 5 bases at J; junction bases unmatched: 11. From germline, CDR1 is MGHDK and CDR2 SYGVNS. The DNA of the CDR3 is TGTGCCAGCAGTACAACGGGACAGCCCTTCGAGACCCAGTACTTC. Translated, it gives CASSTTGQPFETQYF.

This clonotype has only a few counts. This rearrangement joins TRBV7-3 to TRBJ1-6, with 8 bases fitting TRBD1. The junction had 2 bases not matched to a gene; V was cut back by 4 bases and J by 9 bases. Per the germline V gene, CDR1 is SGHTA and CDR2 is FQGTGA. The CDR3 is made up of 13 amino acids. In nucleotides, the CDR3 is TGTGCCAGCAGCTCAGGGGGCAGTTCACCCCTCCACTTT. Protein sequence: CASSSGGSSPLHF.

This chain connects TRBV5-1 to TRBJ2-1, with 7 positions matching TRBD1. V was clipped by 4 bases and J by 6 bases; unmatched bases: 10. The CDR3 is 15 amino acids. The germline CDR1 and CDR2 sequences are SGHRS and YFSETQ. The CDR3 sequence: CASSEGTVSSNEQFF. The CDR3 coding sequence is TGCGCCAGCAGCGAGGGGACAGTGAGTAGCAATGAGCAGTTCTTC.

The CDR3 region is CASSELYTEAFF. DNA of the CDR3: TGCGCCAGCAGTGAGTTGTACACTGAAGCTTTCTTT. The chain has TRBV10-2 and TRBJ1-1; D is uncertain. Germline CDR1 WSHSY, CDR2 SAAADI. V gave up 1 base and J gave up 3 bases, with 3 bases separating them. The CDR3 totals 12 residues.

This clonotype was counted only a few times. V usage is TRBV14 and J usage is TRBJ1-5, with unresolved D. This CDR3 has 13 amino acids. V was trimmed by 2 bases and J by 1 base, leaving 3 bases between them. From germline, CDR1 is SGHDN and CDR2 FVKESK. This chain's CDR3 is CASSQTSNQPQHF. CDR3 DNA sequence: TGTGCCAGCAGCCAAACGAGCAATCAGCCCCAGCATTTT.

Here the CDR3 reads CAISESASYNEQFF. The DNA for the CDR3 is TGTGCCATCAGTGAGTCGGCATCCTACAATGAGCAGTTCTTC. The rearrangement uses TRBV10-3 and TRBJ2-1; D ambiguous. Germline loops: CDR1 ENHRY, CDR2 SYGVKD. There are 14 residues in the CDR3. Trimming shortened V by 0 bases and J by 1 base, and 4 bases separated the two germline ends.

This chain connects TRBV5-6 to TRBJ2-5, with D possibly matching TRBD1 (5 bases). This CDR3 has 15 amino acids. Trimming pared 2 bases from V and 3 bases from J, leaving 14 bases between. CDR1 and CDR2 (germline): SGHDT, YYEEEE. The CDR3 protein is CASSFRKGMEETQYF. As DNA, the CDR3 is TGTGCCAGCAGCTTCAGGAAGGGGATGGAAGAGACCCAGTACTTC.

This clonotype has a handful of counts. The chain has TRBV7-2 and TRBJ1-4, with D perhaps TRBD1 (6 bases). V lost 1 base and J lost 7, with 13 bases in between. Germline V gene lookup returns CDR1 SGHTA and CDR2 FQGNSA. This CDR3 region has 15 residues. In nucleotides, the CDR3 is TGTGCCAGCAGCTTAGTAAAGGGGGAGGGTGAAAAACTGTTTTTT. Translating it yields CASSLVKGEGEKLFF.

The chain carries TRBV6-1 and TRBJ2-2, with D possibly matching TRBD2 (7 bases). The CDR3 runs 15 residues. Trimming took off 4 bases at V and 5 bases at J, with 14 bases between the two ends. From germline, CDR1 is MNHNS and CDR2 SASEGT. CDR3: CASSAGGAGTGELFF. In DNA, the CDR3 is TGTGCCAGCAGTGCGGGGGGCGCAGGAACCGGGGAGCTGTTTTTT.

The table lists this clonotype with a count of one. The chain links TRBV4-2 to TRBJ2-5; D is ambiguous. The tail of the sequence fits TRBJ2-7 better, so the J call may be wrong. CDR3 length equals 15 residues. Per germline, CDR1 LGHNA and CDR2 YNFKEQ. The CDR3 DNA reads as TGTGCCAGCAGCCAAGAAGAATCCCTTTCCTACGAGCAGTACTTC. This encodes CASSQEESLSYEQYF.

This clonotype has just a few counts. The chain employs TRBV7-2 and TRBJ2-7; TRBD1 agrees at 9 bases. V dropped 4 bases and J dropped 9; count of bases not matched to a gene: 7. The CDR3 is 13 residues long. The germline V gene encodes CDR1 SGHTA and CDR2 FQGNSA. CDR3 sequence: CASSSGQGLRQYF. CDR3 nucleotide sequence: TGTGCCAGCAGCTCGGGACAGGGCCTTAGGCAGTACTTC.

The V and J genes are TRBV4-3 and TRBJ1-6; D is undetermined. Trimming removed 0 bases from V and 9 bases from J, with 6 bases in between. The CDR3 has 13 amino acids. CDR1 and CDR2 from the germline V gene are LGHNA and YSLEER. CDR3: CASSQDRVSPLHF. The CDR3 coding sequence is TGCGCCAGCAGCCAAGATCGGGTTTCACCCCTCCACTTT.

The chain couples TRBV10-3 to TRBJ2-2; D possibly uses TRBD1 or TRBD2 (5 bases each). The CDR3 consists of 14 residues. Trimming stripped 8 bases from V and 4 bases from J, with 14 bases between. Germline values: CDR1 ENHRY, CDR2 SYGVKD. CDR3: CAISDGASTGELFF. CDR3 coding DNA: TGTGCCATCTCGGACGGGGCTAGCACCGGGGAGCTGTTTTTT.

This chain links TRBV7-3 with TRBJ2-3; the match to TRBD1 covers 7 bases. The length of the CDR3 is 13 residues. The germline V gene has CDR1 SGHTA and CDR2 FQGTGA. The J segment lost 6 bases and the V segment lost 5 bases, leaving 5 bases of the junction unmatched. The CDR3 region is CASSPQGSDTQYF. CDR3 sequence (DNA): TGTGCCAGCAGCCCACAGGGGTCGGATACGCAGTATTTT.

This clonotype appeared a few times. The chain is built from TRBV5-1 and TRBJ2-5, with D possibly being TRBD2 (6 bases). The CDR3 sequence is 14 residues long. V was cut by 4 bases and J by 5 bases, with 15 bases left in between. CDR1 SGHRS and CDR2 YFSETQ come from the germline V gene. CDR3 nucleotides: TGCGCCAGCAGCCCCTGGAGGGGAGGCGAGACCCAGTACTTC. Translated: CASSPWRGGETQYF.

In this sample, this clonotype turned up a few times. CDR3 nucleotide sequence: TGTGCCAGCAGTTACTCATATGGGCAGGAAAATTACTTC. Protein: CASSYSYGQENYF. The rearrangement uses TRBV6-6 and TRBJ2-5; D remains unclear. Germline-derived CDR1 and CDR2 are MNHNY and SVGAGI (reference sequence). V was clipped by 0 bases and J by 14 bases, with 16 bases between them. The CDR3 covers 13 residues.

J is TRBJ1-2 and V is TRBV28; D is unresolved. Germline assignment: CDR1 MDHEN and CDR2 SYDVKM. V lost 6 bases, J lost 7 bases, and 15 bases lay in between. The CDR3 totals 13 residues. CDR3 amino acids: CASSTGLLFGYTF. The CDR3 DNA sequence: TGTGCCAGCAGCACCGGCCTACTTTTTGGCTACACCTTC.

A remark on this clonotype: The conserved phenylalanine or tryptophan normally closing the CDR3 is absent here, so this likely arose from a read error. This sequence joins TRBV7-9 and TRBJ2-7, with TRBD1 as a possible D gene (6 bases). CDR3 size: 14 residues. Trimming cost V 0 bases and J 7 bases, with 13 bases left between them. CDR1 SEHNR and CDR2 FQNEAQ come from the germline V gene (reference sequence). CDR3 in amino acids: CASSLAAGDREQYL. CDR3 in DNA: TGTGCCAGCAGCTTAGCTGCAGGGGACCGAGAGCAGTACCTC.

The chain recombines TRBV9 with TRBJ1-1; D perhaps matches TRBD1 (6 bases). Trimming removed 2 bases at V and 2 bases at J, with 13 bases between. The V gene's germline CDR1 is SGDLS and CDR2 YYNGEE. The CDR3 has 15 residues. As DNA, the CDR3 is TGTGCCAGCAGCGTGTCAGGGGCCGTAAACACTGAAGCTTTCTTT. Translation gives CASSVSGAVNTEAFF.

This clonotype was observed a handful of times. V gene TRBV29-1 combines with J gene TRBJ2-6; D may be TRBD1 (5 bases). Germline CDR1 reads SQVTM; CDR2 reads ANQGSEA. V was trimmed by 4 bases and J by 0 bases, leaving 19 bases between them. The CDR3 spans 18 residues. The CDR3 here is CSVGPSPGKASGANVLTF. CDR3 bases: TGCAGCGTTGGACCCTCGCCAGGGAAAGCCTCTGGGGCCAACGTCCTGACTTTC.

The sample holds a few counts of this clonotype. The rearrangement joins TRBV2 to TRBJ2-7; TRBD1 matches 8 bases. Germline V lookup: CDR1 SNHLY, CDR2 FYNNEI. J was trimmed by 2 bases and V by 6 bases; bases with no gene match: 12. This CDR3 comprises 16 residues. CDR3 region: CASSLLRTGTTYEQYF. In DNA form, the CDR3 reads TGTGCCAGCAGCCTTCTTAGGACAGGGACGACCTACGAGCAGTACTTC.